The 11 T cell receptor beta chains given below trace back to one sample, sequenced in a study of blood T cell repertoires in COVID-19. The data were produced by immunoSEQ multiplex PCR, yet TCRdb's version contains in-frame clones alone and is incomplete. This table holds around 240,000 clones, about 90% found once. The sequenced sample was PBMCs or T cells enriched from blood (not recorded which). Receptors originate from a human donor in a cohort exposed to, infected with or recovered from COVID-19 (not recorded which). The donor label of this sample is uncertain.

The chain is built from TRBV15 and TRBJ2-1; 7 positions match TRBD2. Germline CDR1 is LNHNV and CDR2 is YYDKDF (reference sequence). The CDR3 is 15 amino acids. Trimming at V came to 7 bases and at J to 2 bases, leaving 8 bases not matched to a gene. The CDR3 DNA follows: TGTGCCACCAATGAAGGGAGGGACCCCTACAATGAGCAGTTCTTC. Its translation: CATNEGRDPYNEQFF. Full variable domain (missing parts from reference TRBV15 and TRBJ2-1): DAMVIQNPRYQVTQFGKPVTLSCSQTLNHNVMYWYQQKSSQAPKLLFHYYDKDFNNEADTPDNFQSRRPNTSFCFLDIRSPGLGDTAMYLCATNEGRDPYNEQFFGPGTRLTVL.

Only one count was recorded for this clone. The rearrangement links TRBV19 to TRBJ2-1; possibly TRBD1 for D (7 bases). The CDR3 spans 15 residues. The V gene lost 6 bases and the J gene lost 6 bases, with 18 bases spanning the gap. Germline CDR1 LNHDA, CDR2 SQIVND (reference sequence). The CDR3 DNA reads TGTGCCAGTAGCACTAACAGACAGGGAGGCAATGAGCAGTTCTTC. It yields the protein CASSTNRQGGNEQFF.

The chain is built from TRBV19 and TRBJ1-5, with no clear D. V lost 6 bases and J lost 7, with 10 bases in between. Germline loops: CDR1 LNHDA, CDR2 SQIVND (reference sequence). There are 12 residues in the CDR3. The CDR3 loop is CASRGPRQPQHF. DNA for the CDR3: TGTGCCAGTAGGGGCCCCAGACAGCCCCAGCATTTT.

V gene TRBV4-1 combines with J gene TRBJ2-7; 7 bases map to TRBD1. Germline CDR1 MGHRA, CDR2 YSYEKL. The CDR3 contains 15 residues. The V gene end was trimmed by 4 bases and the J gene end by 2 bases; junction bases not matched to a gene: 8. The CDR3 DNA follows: TGCGCCAGCAGCCTAGGACAGGCGCTTACCTACGAGCAGTACTTC. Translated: CASSLGQALTYEQYF.

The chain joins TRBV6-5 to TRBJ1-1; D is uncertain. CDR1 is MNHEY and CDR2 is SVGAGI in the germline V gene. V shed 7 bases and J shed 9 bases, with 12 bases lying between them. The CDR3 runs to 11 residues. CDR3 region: CASTQSRKAFF. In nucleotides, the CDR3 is TGTGCCAGCACACAGAGCCGAAAAGCTTTCTTT.

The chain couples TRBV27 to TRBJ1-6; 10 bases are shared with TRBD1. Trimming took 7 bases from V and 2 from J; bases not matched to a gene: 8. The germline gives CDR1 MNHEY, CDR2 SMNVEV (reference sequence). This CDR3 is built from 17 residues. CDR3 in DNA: TGTGCCAGCACCTGGGGGACAGGGGTTGCCTATAATTCACCCCTCCACTTT. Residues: CASTWGTGVAYNSPLHF.

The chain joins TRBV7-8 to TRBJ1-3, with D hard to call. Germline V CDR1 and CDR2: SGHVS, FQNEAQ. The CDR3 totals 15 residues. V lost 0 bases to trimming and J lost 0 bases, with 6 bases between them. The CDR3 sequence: CASSLARGSGNTIYF. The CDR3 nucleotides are TGTGCCAGCAGCTTAGCGCGGGGCTCTGGAAACACCATATATTTT.

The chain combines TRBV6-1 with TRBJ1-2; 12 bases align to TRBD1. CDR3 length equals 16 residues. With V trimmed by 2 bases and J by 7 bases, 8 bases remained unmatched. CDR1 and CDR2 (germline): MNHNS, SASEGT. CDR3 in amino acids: CASSEPSGTGGTGYTF. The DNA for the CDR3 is TGTGCCAGCAGTGAACCCTCCGGGACAGGGGGCACTGGCTACACCTTC.

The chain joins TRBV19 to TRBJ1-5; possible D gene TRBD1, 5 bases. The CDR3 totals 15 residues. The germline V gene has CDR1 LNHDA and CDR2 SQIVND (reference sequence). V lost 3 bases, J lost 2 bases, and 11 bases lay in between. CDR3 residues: CASSMWPGGNQPQHF. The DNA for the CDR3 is TGTGCCAGTAGTATGTGGCCGGGGGGCAATCAGCCCCAGCATTTT.

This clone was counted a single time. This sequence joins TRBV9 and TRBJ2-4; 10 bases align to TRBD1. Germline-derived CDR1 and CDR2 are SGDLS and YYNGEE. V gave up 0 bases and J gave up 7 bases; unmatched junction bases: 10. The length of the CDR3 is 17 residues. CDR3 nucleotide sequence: TGTGCCAGCAGCGTAGATCCGGGACAGGGGATCCAGAACATTCAGTACTTC. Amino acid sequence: CASSVDPGQGIQNIQYF.

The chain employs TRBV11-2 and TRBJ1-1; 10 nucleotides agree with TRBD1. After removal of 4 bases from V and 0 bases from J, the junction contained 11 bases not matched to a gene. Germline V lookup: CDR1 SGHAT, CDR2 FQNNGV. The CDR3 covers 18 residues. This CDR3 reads CASSWPRGQGIMNTEAFF. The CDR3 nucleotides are TGTGCCAGCAGCTGGCCCCGGGGACAGGGGATTATGAACACTGAAGCTTTCTTT.